These 24 T cell receptor beta chains share one sample of origin, sequenced in a study of cytotoxic CD8 clonotypes in ibrutinib-treated CLL. Repertoires were generated with immunoSEQ multiplex PCR, while TCRdb's copy carries only in-frame clones and drops some. The sample records fewer than 400,000 clones, over 60% being singletons. The specimen was PBMCs, collected after 36 months of ibrutinib treatment. The receptors shown here come from a human donor with chronic lymphocytic leukemia.

This clone was observed a handful of times. The chain uses TRBV5-1 and TRBJ2-7; 8 bases fit TRBD1. J lost 1 base, V lost 2 bases, and 2 bases had no gene match. The CDR3 runs to 14 residues. Per the germline V gene, CDR1 is SGHRS and CDR2 is YFSETQ. The CDR3 DNA is TGCGCCAGCAGCTTTCAGGGGGCGTCCTACGAGCAGTACTTC. Protein: CASSFQGASYEQYF. The full variable domain, completed using reference TRBV5-1 and TRBJ2-7, is KAGVTQTPRYLIKTRGQQVTLSCSPISGHRSVSWYQQTPGQGLQFLFEYFSETQRNKGNFPGRFSGRQFSNSRSEMNVSTLELGDSALYLCASSFQGASYEQYFGPGTRLTVT.

The CDR3 loop reads CASSEFWVDETYSGNTIYF. CDR3 nucleotides: TGTGCCAGCAGTGAATTTTGGGTGGACGAGACTTACTCTGGAAACACCATATATTTT. The rearrangement uses TRBV6-1 and TRBJ1-3, with D hard to call. This CDR3 has 19 amino acids. Trimming removed 2 bases at V and 0 bases at J, with 20 bases between. CDR1 is MNHNS and CDR2 is SASEGT in the germline V gene.

The chain combines TRBV6-5 with TRBJ2-1, with 7 bases matching TRBD2. The trim removed 4 bases at V and 3 bases at J, leaving 6 bases unmatched. The CDR3 contains 15 residues. Germline CDR1 MNHEY, CDR2 SVGAGI. The CDR3 DNA reads TGTGCCAGCAGTTTTAGCGGGCTTTTCTACAATGAGCAGTTCTTC. The encoded protein is CASSFSGLFYNEQFF.

The V gene is TRBV12-5, the J gene TRBJ2-7; tentative D call: TRBD1 (6 bases). The CDR3 spans 16 residues. The germline V and J ends were trimmed by 0 bases and 3 bases, with 15 bases remaining between them. Germline V lookup: CDR1 LGHNT, CDR2 FRNRAP. CDR3 DNA sequence: TGTGCTAGTGGTTTGGTAGGGGCAGGGGCGGGCTACGAGCAGTACTTC. It codes for CASGLVGAGAGYEQYF.

The chain recombines TRBV4-1 with TRBJ2-1; 7 nucleotides align to TRBD2. This CDR3 comprises 15 residues. Germline values: CDR1 MGHRA, CDR2 YSYEKL. V shed 4 bases, J shed 9 bases, and the junction held 12 bases outside the gene matches. The CDR3 DNA is TGCGCCAGCAGCCCCGGCGGGGGAAGGTACGGTGAGCAGTTCTTC. It is translated as CASSPGGGRYGEQFF.

The chain is built from TRBV7-6 and TRBJ1-1; a weak D match, TRBD1 (5 bases). Between the trimmed V and J ends, which lost 2 bases and 0 bases, there was a span of 10 bases. The CDR3 loop spans 15 amino acids. Germline V gene lookup returns CDR1 SGHVS and CDR2 FNYEAQ. CDR3 amino acids: CASSLRGGLNTEAFF. CDR3 sequence (DNA): TGTGCCAGCAGCTTACGGGGGGGTTTGAACACTGAAGCTTTCTTT.

This clone was detected only a few times. The rearrangement uses TRBV2 and TRBJ2-7; 9 bases fit TRBD1. The CDR3 consists of 14 residues. Germline loops: CDR1 SNHLY, CDR2 FYNNEI. J gave up 9 bases and V 5 bases, and 11 bases lay outside the gene matches. For the CDR3, the DNA is TGTGCCAGCAGTCTCCGGGACAGGGAACCCGGGCAGTACTTC. It yields the protein CASSLRDREPGQYF. The full variable domain, completed using reference TRBV2 and TRBJ2-7, is EPEVTQTPSHQVTQMGQEVILRCVPISNHLYFYWYRQILGQKVEFLVSFYNNEISEKSEIFDDQFSVERPDGSNFTLKIRSTKLEDSAMYFCASSLRDREPGQYFGPGTRLTVT.

Notes on this clone: The DNA is omitted, as the CDR3 cannot be located on it reliably, and the CDR3 follows TCRdb's listing. V is TRBV12-2 and J is TRBJ2-3; the table's D call, TRBD1, has no DNA check behind it. TRBV12-2 is recorded as a pseudogene. The CDR3 totals 16 residues, both ends included. The CDR3 spells CASRLVGQGSTDTQYF.

This clone was found a few times. The chain links TRBV19 to TRBJ1-6; 7 bases are shared with TRBD1. Germline lookup yields CDR1 LNHDA and CDR2 SQIVND (reference sequence). This CDR3 comprises 15 residues. Trimming removed 5 bases from V and 6 bases from J; junction bases left unmatched: 7. The CDR3 sequence is CASSVGRGSNSPLHF. CDR3 DNA: TGTGCCAGTAGTGTGGGCAGGGGGAGTAATTCACCCCTCCACTTT.

V usage is TRBV7-2 and J usage is TRBJ2-3; D is unclear. V was clipped by 0 bases and J by 7 bases, with 11 bases between them. The CDR3 is 14 amino acids. CDR1 is SGHTA, CDR2 FQGNSA, per germline. CDR3 loop: CASSLARTTYTQYF. CDR3 nucleotide sequence: TGTGCCAGCAGCTTAGCGCGAACTACCTATACGCAGTATTTT.

The chain links TRBV27 to TRBJ1-1, with D possibly TRBD1 on 6 matching bases. The CDR3 has 15 amino acids. CDR1 and CDR2 (germline): MNHEY, SMNVEV (reference sequence). V was shortened by 7 bases and J by 0 bases, with 15 bases between the two germline ends. The CDR3 sequence: CASKTGRGMNTEAFF. The CDR3 region has the DNA TGTGCCAGCAAAACAGGGAGGGGGATGAACACTGAAGCTTTCTTT.

This clone appeared a single time. The rearrangement links TRBV29-1 to TRBJ2-6; D not resolved. Trimming shortened V by 6 bases and J by 0 bases, and 9 bases separated the two germline ends. The CDR3 is 14 residues long. Germline-derived CDR1 and CDR2 are SQVTM and ANQGSEA. The CDR3 region is CSVRSSSGANVLTF. Written as DNA, the CDR3 is TGCAGCGTCAGATCGAGCTCTGGGGCCAACGTCCTGACTTTC.

The V and J genes are TRBV5-1 and TRBJ2-7; D is ambiguous. The V end lost 5 bases, the J end lost 2 bases, and 8 bases lay between the germline ends. Germline loops: CDR1 SGHRS, CDR2 YFSETQ. The CDR3 sequence is 12 residues long. The CDR3 region has the DNA TGCGCCAGCAGTTTTAATACCTACGAGCAGTACTTC. This translates into CASSFNTYEQYF. Variable domain in full (rest from reference TRBV5-1 and TRBJ2-7): KAGVTQTPRYLIKTRGQQVTLSCSPISGHRSVSWYQQTPGQGLQFLFEYFSETQRNKGNFPGRFSGRQFSNSRSEMNVSTLELGDSALYLCASSFNTYEQYFGPGTRLTVT.

V is TRBV29-1 and J is TRBJ2-7; 10 bases are a match to TRBD1. V trimming: 7 bases; J trimming: 0 bases; junction bases outside the gene matches: 6. The CDR3 spans 14 residues. CDR1 and CDR2 (germline): SQVTM, ANQGSEA. The CDR3 is CSAARTGGSYEQYF. The CDR3 DNA reads as TGCAGCGCCGCGCGGACAGGGGGCTCCTACGAGCAGTACTTC.

This chain connects TRBV4-3 to TRBJ2-5, with 11 bases fitting TRBD1. V lost 0 bases, J lost 5 bases, and 5 bases stayed unmatched. CDR1 and CDR2 from the germline V gene are LGHNA and YSLEER. The CDR3 sequence is 16 residues long. CDR3 sequence (DNA): TGCGCCAGCAGCCAAGAGTGGACAGGGGGCACGGAGACCCAGTACTTC. The encoded protein is CASSQEWTGGTETQYF.

V and J are TRBV15 and TRBJ2-3; TRBD2 agrees at 10 bases. The germline gives CDR1 LNHNV, CDR2 YYDKDF (reference sequence). J was trimmed by 3 bases and V by 0 bases; bases with no gene match: 18. The CDR3 has 21 residues. The CDR3 DNA reads TGTGCCACCAGCAGAGATATTTGGCTCAGCGGGGGGGCCCTAGAGACAGATACGCAGTATTTT. Translating gives CATSRDIWLSGGALETDTQYF.

This clone was found a few times. Mismatch with germline at one junction end may stem from a read error. This chain joins TRBV15 and TRBJ1-4; 8 nucleotides agree with TRBD1. The CDR3 has 14 residues. Germline V gene lookup returns CDR1 LNHNV and CDR2 YYDKDF (reference sequence). The CDR3 region has the DNA TGTGCCACCAGCGCCCCCGGGACAGGCCTTGAGGGAGGGTTT. Its translation is CATSAPGTGLEGGF.

The chain links TRBV18 to TRBJ1-1; 8 bases line up with TRBD1. This CDR3 is 15 amino acids long. With V trimmed by 0 bases and J by 5 bases, 5 bases remained unmatched. CDR1 is KGHSH, CDR2 LQKENI, per germline. The CDR3 is CASSPPEQGGTEAFF. For the CDR3, the DNA is TGTGCCAGCTCACCACCTGAACAGGGGGGGACTGAAGCTTTCTTT.

This rearrangement joins TRBV7-3 to TRBJ1-6, with D perhaps TRBD1 (5 bases). Trimming removed 2 bases at V and 10 bases at J, with 12 bases between. The CDR3 has 14 amino acids. Looked up from germline, CDR1 is SGHTA and CDR2 is FQGTGA. The CDR3 sequence: CASSLEGPTSPLHF. The CDR3 DNA sequence: TGTGCCAGCAGCTTAGAGGGGCCTACCTCACCCCTCCACTTT.

The chain uses TRBV9 and TRBJ1-3, with unresolved D. Trimming removed 0 bases at V and 0 bases at J, with 7 bases between. CDR1 is SGDLS and CDR2 is YYNGEE in the germline V gene. CDR3 length: 15 amino acids. The CDR3 DNA reads TGTGCCAGCAGCGTAGCTGACTACTCTGGAAACACCATATATTTT. It translates to CASSVADYSGNTIYF. Filled out from reference TRBV9 and TRBJ1-3, the complete variable domain reads DSGVTQTPKHLITATGQRVTLRCSPRSGDLSVYWYQQSLDQGLQFLIQYYNGEERAKGNILERFSAQQFPDLHSELNLSSLELGDSALYFCASSVADYSGNTIYFGEGSWLTVV.

V gene TRBV11-2 combines with J gene TRBJ2-7, with D maybe TRBD1 (6 bases). The CDR3 has 13 residues. Germline V CDR1 and CDR2: SGHAT, FQNNGV. Trimming removed 0 bases at V and 6 bases at J, with 9 bases between. The CDR3 sequence: CASSLDFRGEQYF. CDR3 nucleotide sequence: TGTGCCAGCAGCTTAGATTTCAGGGGCGAGCAGTACTTC.

This clone has a handful of counts. The chain has TRBV7-8 and TRBJ2-7; D gene ambiguous. The germline gives CDR1 SGHVS, CDR2 FQNEAQ. Trimming stripped 1 base from V and 6 bases from J, with 10 bases between. This CDR3 region has 13 residues. The CDR3 DNA reads TGTGCCAGCAGCTTAGTCCCCATGGGCGAGCAGTACTTC. This codes for CASSLVPMGEQYF.

This chain links TRBV6-5 with TRBJ2-5; 13 bases are a match to TRBD2. Germline values: CDR1 MNHEY, CDR2 SVGAGI. CDR3 length: 16 amino acids. Trimming cost V 2 bases and J 5 bases; bases outside gene matches: 5. The CDR3 spells CASSYLPGLAGETQYF. The CDR3 coding sequence is TGTGCCAGCAGTTACCTCCCGGGACTAGCGGGGGAGACCCAGTACTTC.

The chain recombines TRBV15 with TRBJ1-5; 7 bases map to TRBD1. This CDR3 has 16 residues. The germline CDR1 and CDR2 sequences are LNHNV and YYDKDF (reference sequence). The trim removed 5 bases at V and 4 bases at J, leaving 11 bases unmatched. The CDR3 loop is CATSSSGARGNQPQHF. CDR3 nucleotide sequence: TGTGCCACCAGCTCCTCCGGCGCCAGGGGGAATCAGCCCCAGCATTTT.